The entry below gives a single TCR beta chain sequence along with its context. This clone was seen only once. Its cognate antigen has yet to be identified. No clone much larger than this one lies a single base away; base qualities are absent. The immunoSEQ Assay, a bias-controlled multiplex PCR, was used to amplify TCRbeta CDR3 regions from genomic DNA. The study's own analysis went as follows. The number of nucleated cells in each sample was estimated from the amplification of reference gene primers within the assay. To quantify the absolute abundance of each unique TCRbeta CDR3 rearrangement, sequence reads were collapsed and filtered. Productive Simpson clonality was computed per sample as the square root of Simpson's diversity index over productive rearrangements. Imported from immuneACCESS, the table was reduced by TCRdb to in-frame sequences with V and J called. These copies leave out some clones; in studies compared against another copy, an unresolved V gene accounts for under half, and the cause of the remainder is not known. V, J and clone size derive from that table, while D and trimming were established from the DNA sequence. The sample table records 470,000 or so clones; 87% of these occur just once. Under 2% of the sample goes to the ten largest clones.

From its cysteine to its phenylalanine, the CDR3 spans 15 amino acids. Just CDR3 DNA is preserved here, 45 bases in frame from base 1. According to the germline V gene (reference sequence), CDR1 reads WNHNN and CDR2 reads SYGVQD. V loses 6 bases, J loses 7 bases, and the germline ends lie 19 bases apart. These data originate in a study of blood T cell repertoires in COVID-19 (TCRdb year 2020). Background for the entire study: Samples from collaborators originated in the United States, Italy and Spain and spanned both the acute and convalescent phases of COVID-19. The material from the prospective study consisted of cDNA or gDNA derived from T cells, B-cell-depleted T cells, or PBMCs. Subjects who had been exposed to COVID-19, were actively infected with it, or had recovered from it provided the deeply sampled blood TCRbeta repertoires that made up the dataset. A freely available public database, intended as a resource for researchers studying the immune response to SARS-CoV-2, is where the repertoires were released. The samples were drawn from the first 160 participants of the ongoing ImmuneRACE study and from 1,200 or so subjects provided by 6 global collaborators. The sample metadata nearly always contained a de-identified subject ID, COVID-19 status, age in years and sex. Where available, HLA class I and class II types were obtained from metadata supplied by the sample provider rather than from assay-based typing.

In the prospective study, participants were about 18 to 89 years old, resided in 24 geographic areas of the United States, and were enrolled through a virtual design. In the prospective study, participants were assigned to cohorts based on the clinical history participants reported in a screening survey and a study questionnaire. In the prospective study, whole blood, serum and a nasopharyngeal or oropharyngeal swab were collected from each participant by mobile phlebotomists. Over a 2-month period, participants in the prospective study had the option of providing additional blood draws and questionnaires. Blood samples from the prospective study were shipped frozen or at room temperature prior to DNA extraction. Points the paper makes about the study in general: The quantity of clinical and demographic metadata differed by source and by participant and was supplied without curation.

The sample comprised PBMCs or T cells enriched from blood (not recorded which). The source of this sequence is a woman younger than 35 with acute COVID-19. The chain was built from TRBV10-1 and TRBJ2-1, and TRBD2 may be the D gene, going by 7 matching bases. The CDR3 reads CASRPGGQGTNEQFF. The sequenced DNA: TGCGCCAGCAGACCCGGGGGGCAGGGGACGAATGAGCAGTTCTTC.